This T cell receptor beta chain was documented in a study of cytomegalovirus exposure and HLA in healthy donors. In germline, CDR1 is SSHAT, CDR2 FNYEAQ (reference sequence). CDR3 length: 15 amino acids. PCR used 60 Vbeta primers and 13 Jbeta primers. Assay: immunoSEQ multiplex PCR; the TCRdb copy retains only in-frame clones and omits some. The table lists over 110,000 clones, about 79% of them singletons. On this clone itself: Germline is not matched at one junction end, which may reflect a read error.

The sample was PBMCs. The chain employs TRBV7-7 and TRBJ2-1; a possible D gene is TRBD2 (6 bases). This clonotype was sampled from a male donor in good health and CMV-seronegative. The CDR3 DNA reads TGTGCTAGCAGCCCGATTGGGAGGATAAACAATGAGCAGTTCTTC. Its protein is CASSPIGRINNEQFF.